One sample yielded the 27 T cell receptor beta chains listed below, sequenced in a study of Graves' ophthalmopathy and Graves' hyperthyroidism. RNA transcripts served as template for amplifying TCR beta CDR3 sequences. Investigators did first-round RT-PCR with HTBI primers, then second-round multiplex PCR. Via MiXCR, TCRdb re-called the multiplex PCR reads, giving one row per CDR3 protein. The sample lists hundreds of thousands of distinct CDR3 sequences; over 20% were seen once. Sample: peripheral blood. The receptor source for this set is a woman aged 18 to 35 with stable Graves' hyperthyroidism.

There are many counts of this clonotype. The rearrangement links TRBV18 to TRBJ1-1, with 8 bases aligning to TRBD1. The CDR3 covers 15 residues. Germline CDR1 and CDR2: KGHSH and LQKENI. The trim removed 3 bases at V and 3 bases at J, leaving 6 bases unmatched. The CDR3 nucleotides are TGTGCCAGCTCACCTGAAGACAGGGGCCACACTGAAGCTTTCTTT. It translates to CASSPEDRGHTEAFF.

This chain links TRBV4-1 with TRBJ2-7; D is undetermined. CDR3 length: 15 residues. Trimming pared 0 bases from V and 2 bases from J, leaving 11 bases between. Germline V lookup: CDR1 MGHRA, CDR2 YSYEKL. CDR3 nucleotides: TGCGCCAGCAGCCAAGATGTACTGATGACCTACGAGCAGTACTTC. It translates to CASSQDVLMTYEQYF.

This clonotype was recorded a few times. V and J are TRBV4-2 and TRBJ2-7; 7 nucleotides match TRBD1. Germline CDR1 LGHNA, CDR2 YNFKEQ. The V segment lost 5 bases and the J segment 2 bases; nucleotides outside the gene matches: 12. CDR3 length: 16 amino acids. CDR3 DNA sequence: TGTGCCAGCAGCTCAAGAGAGGGGGCCCGCCCCTACGAGCAGTACTTC. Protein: CASSSREGARPYEQYF.

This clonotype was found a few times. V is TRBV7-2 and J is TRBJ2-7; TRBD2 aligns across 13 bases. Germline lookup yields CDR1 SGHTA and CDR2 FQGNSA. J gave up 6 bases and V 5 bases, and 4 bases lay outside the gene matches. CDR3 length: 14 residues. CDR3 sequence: CASSRLAGGSEQYF. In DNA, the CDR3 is TGTGCCAGCAGCAGACTAGCGGGAGGCTCCGAGCAGTACTTC.

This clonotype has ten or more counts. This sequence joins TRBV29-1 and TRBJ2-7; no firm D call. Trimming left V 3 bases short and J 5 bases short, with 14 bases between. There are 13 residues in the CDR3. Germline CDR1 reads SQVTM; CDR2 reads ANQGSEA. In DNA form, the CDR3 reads TGCAGCGTTGACGGGTCCTCTGGCCACGAGCAGTACTTC. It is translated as CSVDGSSGHEQYF.

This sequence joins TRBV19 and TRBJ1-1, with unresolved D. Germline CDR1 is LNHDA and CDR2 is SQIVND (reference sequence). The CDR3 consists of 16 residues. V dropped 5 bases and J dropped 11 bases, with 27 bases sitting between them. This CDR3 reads CASSSNPLQLPSDAFF. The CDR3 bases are TGTGCCAGTAGTTCCAATCCCCTTCAACTTCCCTCGGACGCTTTCTTT.

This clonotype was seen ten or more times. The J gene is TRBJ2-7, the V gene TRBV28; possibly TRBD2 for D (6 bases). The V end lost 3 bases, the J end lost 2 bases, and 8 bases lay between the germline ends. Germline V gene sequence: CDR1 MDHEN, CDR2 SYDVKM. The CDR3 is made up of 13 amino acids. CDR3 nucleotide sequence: TGTGCCAGCAGTTTTCCGGGGGCCTACGAGCAGTACTTC. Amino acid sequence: CASSFPGAYEQYF.

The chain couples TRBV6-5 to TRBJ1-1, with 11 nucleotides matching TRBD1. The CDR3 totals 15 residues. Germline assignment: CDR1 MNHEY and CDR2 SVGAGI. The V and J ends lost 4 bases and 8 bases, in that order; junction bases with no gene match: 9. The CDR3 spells CASSFSSGTGGEAFF. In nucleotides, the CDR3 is TGTGCCAGCAGTTTCTCTTCGGGGACAGGGGGAGAAGCTTTCTTT.

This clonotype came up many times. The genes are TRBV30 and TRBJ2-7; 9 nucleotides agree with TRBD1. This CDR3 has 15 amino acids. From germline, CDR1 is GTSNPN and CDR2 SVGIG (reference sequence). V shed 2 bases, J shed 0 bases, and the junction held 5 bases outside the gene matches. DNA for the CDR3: TGTGCCTGGAGTCACCGGGACAGGGACTCCTACGAGCAGTACTTC. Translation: CAWSHRDRDSYEQYF.

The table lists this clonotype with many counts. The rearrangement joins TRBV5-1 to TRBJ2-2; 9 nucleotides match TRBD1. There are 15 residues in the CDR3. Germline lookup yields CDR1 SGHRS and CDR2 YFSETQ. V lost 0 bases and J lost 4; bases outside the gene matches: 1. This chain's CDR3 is CASSLGTGVTGELFF. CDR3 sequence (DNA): TGCGCCAGCAGCTTGGGGACAGGGGTCACCGGGGAGCTGTTTTTT.

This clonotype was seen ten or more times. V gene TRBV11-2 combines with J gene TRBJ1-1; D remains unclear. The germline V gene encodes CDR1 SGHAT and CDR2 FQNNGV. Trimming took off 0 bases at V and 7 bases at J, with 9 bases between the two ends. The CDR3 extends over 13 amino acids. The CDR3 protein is CASSLDRQLEAFF. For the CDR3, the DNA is TGTGCCAGCAGCTTAGATCGGCAGCTTGAAGCTTTCTTT.

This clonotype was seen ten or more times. CDR3 protein: CSAKGRVNSYEQYF. The CDR3, as DNA: TGCAGTGCTAAGGGACGGGTTAACTCCTACGAGCAGTACTTC. The chain joins TRBV20-1 to TRBJ2-7, with D possibly called TRBD1 or TRBD2 (5 bases each). Trimming pared 4 bases from V and 0 bases from J, leaving 13 bases between. Germline V gene data show CDR1 as DFQATT and CDR2 as SNEGSKA (reference sequence). This CDR3 has 14 residues.

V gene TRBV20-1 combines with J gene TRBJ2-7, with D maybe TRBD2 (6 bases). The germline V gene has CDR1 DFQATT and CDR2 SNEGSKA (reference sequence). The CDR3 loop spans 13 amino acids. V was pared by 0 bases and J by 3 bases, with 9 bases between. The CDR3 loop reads CSARDGSGYEQYF. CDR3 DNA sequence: TGCAGTGCTAGAGATGGTAGCGGCTACGAGCAGTACTTC.

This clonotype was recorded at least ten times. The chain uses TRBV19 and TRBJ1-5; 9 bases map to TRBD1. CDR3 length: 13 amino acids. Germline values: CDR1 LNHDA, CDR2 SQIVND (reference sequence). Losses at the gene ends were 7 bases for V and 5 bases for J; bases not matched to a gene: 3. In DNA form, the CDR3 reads TGTGCCAGTACACAGGGGGCGGATCAGCCCCAGCATTTT. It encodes CASTQGADQPQHF. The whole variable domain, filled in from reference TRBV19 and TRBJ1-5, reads DGGITQSPKYLFRKEGQNVTLSCEQNLNHDAMYWYRQDPGQGLRLIYYSQIVNDFQKGDIAEGYSVSREKKESFPLTVTSAQKNPTAFYLCASTQGADQPQHFGDGTRLSIL.

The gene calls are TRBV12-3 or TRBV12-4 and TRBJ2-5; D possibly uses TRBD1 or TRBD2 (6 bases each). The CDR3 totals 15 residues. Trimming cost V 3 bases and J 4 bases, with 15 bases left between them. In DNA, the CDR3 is TGTGCCAGCAGTTTTCAAGGAGGGGGTCGAGAGACCCAGTACTTC. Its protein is CASSFQGGGRETQYF.

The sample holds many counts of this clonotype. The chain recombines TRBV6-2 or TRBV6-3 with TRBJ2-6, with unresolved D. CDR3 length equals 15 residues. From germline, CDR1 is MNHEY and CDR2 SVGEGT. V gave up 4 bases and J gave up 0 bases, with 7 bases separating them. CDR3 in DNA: TGTGCCAGCAGTTTCCGGTTCTCTGGGGCCAACGTCCTGACTTTC. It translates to CASSFRFSGANVLTF.

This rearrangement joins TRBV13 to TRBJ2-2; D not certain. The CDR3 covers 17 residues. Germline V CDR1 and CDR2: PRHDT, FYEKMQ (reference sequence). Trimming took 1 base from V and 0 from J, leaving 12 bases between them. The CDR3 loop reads CASSLEVWPTNTGELFF. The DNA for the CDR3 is TGTGCCAGCAGCTTAGAGGTGTGGCCAACGAACACCGGGGAGCTGTTTTTT.

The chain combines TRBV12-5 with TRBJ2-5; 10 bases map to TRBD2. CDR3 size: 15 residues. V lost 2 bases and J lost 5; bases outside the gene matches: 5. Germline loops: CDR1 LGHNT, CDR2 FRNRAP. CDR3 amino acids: CASGLRLAGRETQYF. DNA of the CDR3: TGTGCTAGTGGTTTGAGACTAGCGGGCCGGGAGACCCAGTACTTC.

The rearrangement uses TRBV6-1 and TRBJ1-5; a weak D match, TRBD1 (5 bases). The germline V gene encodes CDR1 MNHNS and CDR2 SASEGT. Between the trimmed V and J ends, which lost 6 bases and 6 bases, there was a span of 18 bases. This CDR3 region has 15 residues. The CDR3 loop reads CASSPGLGKGQPQHF. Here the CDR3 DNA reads TGTGCCAGCAGCCCAGGGCTGGGAAAAGGTCAGCCCCAGCATTTT.

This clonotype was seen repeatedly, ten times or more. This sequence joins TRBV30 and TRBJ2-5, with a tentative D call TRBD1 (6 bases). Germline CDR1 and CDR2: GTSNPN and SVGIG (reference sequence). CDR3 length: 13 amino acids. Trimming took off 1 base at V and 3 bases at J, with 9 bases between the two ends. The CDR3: CAWSADREETQYF. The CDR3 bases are TGTGCCTGGAGTGCGGACAGAGAAGAGACCCAGTACTTC.

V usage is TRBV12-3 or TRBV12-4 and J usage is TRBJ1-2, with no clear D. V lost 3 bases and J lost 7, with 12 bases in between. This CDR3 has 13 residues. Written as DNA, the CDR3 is TGTGCCAGCAGTTTGTTTCTGGTTTTTGGCTACACCTTC. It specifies CASSLFLVFGYTF.

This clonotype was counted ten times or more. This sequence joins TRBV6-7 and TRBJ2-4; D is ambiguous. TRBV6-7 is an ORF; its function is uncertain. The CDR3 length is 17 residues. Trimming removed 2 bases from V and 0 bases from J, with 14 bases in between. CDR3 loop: CASSYPPRNLAKNIQYF. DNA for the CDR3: TGTGCCAGCAGTTACCCCCCGCGGAATCTAGCCAAAAACATTCAGTACTTC.

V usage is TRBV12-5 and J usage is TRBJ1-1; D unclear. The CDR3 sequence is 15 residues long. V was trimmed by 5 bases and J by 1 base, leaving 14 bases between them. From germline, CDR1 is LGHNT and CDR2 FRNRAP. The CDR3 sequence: CASGPTWVRNTEAFF. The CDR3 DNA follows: TGTGCTAGTGGTCCCACCTGGGTGCGGAACACTGAAGCTTTCTTT.

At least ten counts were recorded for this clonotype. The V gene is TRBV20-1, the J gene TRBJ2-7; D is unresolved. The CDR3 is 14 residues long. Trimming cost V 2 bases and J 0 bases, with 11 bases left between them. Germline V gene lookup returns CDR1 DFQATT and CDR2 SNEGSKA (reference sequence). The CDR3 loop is CSARTTFSSYEQYF. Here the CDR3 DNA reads TGCAGTGCTAGAACGACTTTTAGCTCCTACGAGCAGTACTTC.

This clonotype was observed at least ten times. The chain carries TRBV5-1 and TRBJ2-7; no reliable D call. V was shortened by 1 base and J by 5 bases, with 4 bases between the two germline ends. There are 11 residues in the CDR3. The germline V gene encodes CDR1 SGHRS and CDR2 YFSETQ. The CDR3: CASSLNDEQYF. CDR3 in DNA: TGCGCCAGCAGCTTGAACGACGAGCAGTACTTC.

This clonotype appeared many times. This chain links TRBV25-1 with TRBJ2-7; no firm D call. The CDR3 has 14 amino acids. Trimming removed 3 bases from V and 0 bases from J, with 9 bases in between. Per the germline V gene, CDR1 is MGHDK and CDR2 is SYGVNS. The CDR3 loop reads CASSDPMSSYEQYF. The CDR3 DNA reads TGTGCCAGCAGTGATCCTATGAGCTCCTACGAGCAGTACTTC.

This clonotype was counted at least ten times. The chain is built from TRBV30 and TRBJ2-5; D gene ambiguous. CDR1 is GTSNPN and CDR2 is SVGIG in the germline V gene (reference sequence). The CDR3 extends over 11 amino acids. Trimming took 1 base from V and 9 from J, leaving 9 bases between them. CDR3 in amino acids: CAWSGVGAQYF. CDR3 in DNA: TGTGCCTGGAGTGGTGTTGGGGCCCAGTACTTC. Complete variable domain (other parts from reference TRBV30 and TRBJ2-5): SQTIHQWPATLVQPVGSPLSLECTVEGTSNPNLYWYRQAAGRGLQLLFYSVGIGQISSEVPQNLSASRPQDRQFILSSKKLLLSDSGFYLCAWSGVGAQYFGPGTRLLVL.